These T cell receptor beta chains were read from a single sample in a study of blood T cell repertoires in COVID-19. Only in-frame clones appear in the TCRdb table, and some are missing; sequencing was by immunoSEQ multiplex PCR. The sample contains about 140,000 clones, roughly 79% of which appear only once. The sequencing input was peripheral blood. All receptors derive from a human donor in a cohort sampled during active COVID-19. Each CDR3 is given with its conserved first and last residue. The D gene is left open where the match is weak. The listing skips clone size in some rows; elsewhere it reads once, few, many or a size class.

- | TRBJ1-1 | TRBD1 | TRBV7-9 | TGTGCCAGCAGCGCCGGACAGGGCTTT | CASSAGQGF
- | TRBJ2-6 | - | TRBV27 | TGTGCCACCCGGCCAGGGTTAGCCTACTCTGGGGCCAACGTCCTGACTTTC | CATRPGLAYSGANVLTF
once | TRBJ1-4 | - | TRBV7-9 | TGTGCCAGCAGCTTAGCCGGGAATGAAAAACTGTTTTTT | CASSLAGNEKLFF
- | TRBJ2-7 | - | TRBV19 | TGTGCCAGTAGTATCCGGACAGCCTCCTACGAGCAGTACTTC | CASSIRTASYEQYF
- | TRBJ2-1 | TRBD1 | TRBV12-3/TRBV12-4 | TGTGCCAGCAGTTCCACCGGGACAGGGACGCAGTTCTTC | CASSSTGTGTQFF
- | TRBJ2-4 | - | TRBV18 | TGTGCCAGCTCACTGAACAGGGCGTCGCTAGCCAAAAACATTCAGTACTTC | CASSLNRASLAKNIQYF
- | TRBJ2-7 | TRBD2 | TRBV7-2 | TGTGCCAGCAGCGCGCATAGCGGGGTTAGCTCCTACGAGCAGTACTTC | CASSAHSGVSSYEQYF
once | TRBJ2-7 | TRBD2 | TRBV14 | TGTGCCAGCAGCCTCACGGGGGGGACGGTCGAGCAGTACTTC | CASSLTGGTVEQYF
- | TRBJ2-7 | TRBD1 | TRBV3-1/TRBV3-2 | TGTGCCAGCAGCCAAAGACCCGACAGGGGGCCCCTCTACGAGCAGTACTTC | CASSQRPDRGPLYEQYF
- | TRBJ2-7 | TRBD2 | TRBV10-3 | TGTGCCATCAGTGGACAGGGCGCTAGCGGGAGTTCCTACGAGCAGTACTTC | CAISGQGASGSSYEQYF